This TCR beta chain was identified during a study of CD8 T cells in ankylosing spondylitis. Findings and caveats of the study: Within ankylosing spondylitis blood, a TCR beta motif made up of several highly homologous variants appeared to be characteristic.

V was shortened by 8 bases and J by 0 bases, with 20 bases between the two germline ends. The CDR3 extends over 16 amino acids. The germline gives CDR1 SGHRS, CDR2 YFSETQ. This clonotype has at least ten counts. What it binds is unknown. TCR beta libraries were made by quantitative 5'-RACE with molecular barcodes. Via MiXCR, TCRdb re-called the 5' RACE reads, giving one row per CDR3 protein. The table lists 150,000 to 200,000 distinct CDR3 sequences, 10% to 15% of them singletons, with about 11% in the top ten. This sequence originates from a female donor with ankylosing spondylitis or in good health (not recorded which). The sequenced material came from blood, either unsorted or a sorted T cell fraction (not recorded which). V gene TRBV5-1 combines with J gene TRBJ1-1; no reliable D call. The CDR3 spells CASSLGASLLNTEAFF. CDR3 DNA sequence: TGCGCCAGTTCTTTGGGAGCCTCCCTTTTGAACACTGAAGCTTTCTTT.